One sample yielded the 2 T cell receptor beta chains listed below, sequenced in a study of cytomegalovirus exposure and HLA in healthy donors. Method: immunoSEQ multiplex PCR; TCRdb's copy keeps in-frame clones and lacks some. This table holds some 100,000 clones, roughly 86% found once. The sequenced material came from PBMCs. The receptors here all came from a woman aged 18 to 35 in good health and CMV-seronegative.

This clone was recorded once. This sequence joins TRBV5-1 and TRBJ1-1, with TRBD1 matching 7 bases. Germline V gene data show CDR1 as SGHRS and CDR2 as YFSETQ. With V trimmed by 4 bases and J by 1 base, 4 bases remained unmatched. The CDR3 length is 14 residues. CDR3 sequence (DNA): TGCGCCAGCAGCCCGGACAGGACGAACACTGAAGCTTTCTTT. Translating gives CASSPDRTNTEAFF.

This rearrangement joins TRBV2 to TRBJ2-1; 8 bases are a match to TRBD2. V was pared by 3 bases and J by 6 bases, with 10 bases of the junction left unmatched. Germline CDR1 is SNHLY and CDR2 is FYNNEI. CDR3 length: 16 residues. The chain's CDR3 is CASSDAGLAGINEQFF. The CDR3 nucleotides read TGTGCCAGCAGTGACGCTGGGCTAGCGGGCATCAATGAGCAGTTCTTC.